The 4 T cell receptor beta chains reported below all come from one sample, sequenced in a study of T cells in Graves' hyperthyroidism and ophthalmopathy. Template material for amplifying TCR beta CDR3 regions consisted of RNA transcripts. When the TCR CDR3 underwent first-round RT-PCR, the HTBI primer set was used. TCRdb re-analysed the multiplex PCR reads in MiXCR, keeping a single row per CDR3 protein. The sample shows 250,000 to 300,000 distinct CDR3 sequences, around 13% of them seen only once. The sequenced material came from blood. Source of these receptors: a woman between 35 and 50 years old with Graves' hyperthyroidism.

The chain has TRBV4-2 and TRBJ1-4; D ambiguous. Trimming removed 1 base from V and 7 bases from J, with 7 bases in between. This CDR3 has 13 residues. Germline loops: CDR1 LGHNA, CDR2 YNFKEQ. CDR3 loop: CASSQVESEKLFF. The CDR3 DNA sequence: TGTGCCAGCAGCCAAGTGGAAAGTGAAAAACTGTTTTTT.

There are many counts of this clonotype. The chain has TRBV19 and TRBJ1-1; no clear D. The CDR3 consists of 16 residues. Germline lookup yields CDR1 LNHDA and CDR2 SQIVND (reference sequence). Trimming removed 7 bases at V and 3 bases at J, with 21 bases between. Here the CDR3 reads CASKVRAADPYTEAFF. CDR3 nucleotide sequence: TGTGCCAGTAAGGTCCGAGCCGCCGACCCCTACACTGAAGCTTTCTTT.

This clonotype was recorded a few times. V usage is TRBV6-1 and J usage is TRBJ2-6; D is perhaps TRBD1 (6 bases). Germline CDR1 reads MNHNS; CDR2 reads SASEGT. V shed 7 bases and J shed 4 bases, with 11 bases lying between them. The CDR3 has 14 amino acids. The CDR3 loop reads CASTRTAGANVLTF. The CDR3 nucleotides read TGTGCCAGCACTAGGACAGCCGGGGCCAACGTCCTGACTTTC.

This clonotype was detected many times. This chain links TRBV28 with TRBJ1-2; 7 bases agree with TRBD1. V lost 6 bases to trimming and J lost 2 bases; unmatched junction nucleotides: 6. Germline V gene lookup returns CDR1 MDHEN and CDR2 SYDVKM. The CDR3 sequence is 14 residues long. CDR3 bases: TGTGCCAGCAGCCGCCCGGACAGGAACTATGGCTACACCTTC. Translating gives CASSRPDRNYGYTF.